A selection of T cell receptor beta chains follows, all from one sample in a study of memory CD4+ T cells and cytomegalovirus serostatus. Clones were read by immunoSEQ multiplex PCR, and TCRdb kept only the in-frame ones, dropping some. The sample gives about 52,000 clones, around 80% of which show up once; 0.77% is in the top ten. Sequencing input: memory CD4+ T cells from blood. Every receptor here comes from an adult in good health and CMV-seronegative. The conserved cysteine and the conserved F or W are not part of the CDR3 here.

J: TRBJ2-1
V: TRBV27
CDR3: ASSWAGLGPYNEQF

J: TRBJ1-1
V: TRBV6-5
CDR3: ASSPDRLNTEAF

J: TRBJ1-5
V: TRBV19
CDR3: ASSYSGPSQPQH

J: TRBJ1-6
V: TRBV6-1
CDR3: ASTGTANSPLH

J: TRBJ2-5
V: TRBV5-1
CDR3: ASSPGLAGPLETQY

J: TRBJ2-7
V: TRBV2
CDR3: ASSRDYPYEQY

J: TRBJ1-6
V: TRBV6-1
CDR3: ASSDSTGNVWPLH

J: TRBJ2-3
V: TRBV27
CDR3: ASSSILGGLTDTQY

J: TRBJ2-3
V: TRBV7-2
CDR3: ASSPQVTDTQY

J: TRBJ1-6
V: TRBV7-6
CDR3: ASSGTGSSYNSPLH

J: TRBJ2-4
V: TRBV14
CDR3: ASSQEWGIQY

J: TRBJ1-5
V: TRBV11-2
CDR3: ASSLGTASNQPQH

J: TRBJ2-3
V: TRBV5-1
CDR3: ASSLADDTQY

J: TRBJ2-1
V: TRBV4-2
CDR3: ASSQDGQREQF

J: TRBJ2-7
V: TRBV19
CDR3: ASSGQGGYEQY

J: TRBJ2-3
V: TRBV11-2
CDR3: ASSLDGAGSIRDTQY

J: TRBJ2-1
V: TRBV5-6
CDR3: ASSPGTGFSNEQF